Only a few counts were recorded for the clone carrying this T cell receptor beta chain. This entry is derived from a study of blood T cell repertoires in COVID-19. Whole-study context: Sites in the United States, Italy and Spain provided acute and convalescent COVID-19 samples. The analysed material was cDNA or gDNA that came from T cells, B-cell-depleted T cells, or PBMCs.

Authors' methods: Reference gene primer amplification gave nucleated cell count estimates. Sequencing used immunoSEQ multiplex PCR; TCRdb keeps in-frame clones, though not all of them. The V and J calls and clone size are taken from that table; D and trimming were inferred from the DNA. The data hold over 120,000 clones, with 77% observed a single time. Sequencing input: peripheral blood. The TCR was taken from a woman aged 45-65 years with active or convalescent COVID-19.

This chain's CDR3 is CASSFMANSSPLHF. The CDR3 bases are TGTGCCAGCAGTTTTATGGCAAATTCAAGTCCCCTCCACTTT. This chain connects TRBV27 to TRBJ1-6; D remains unclear. V shed 3 bases and J shed 13 bases, with 16 bases lying between them. This CDR3 region has 14 residues. Germline V lookup: CDR1 MNHEY, CDR2 SMNVEV (reference sequence).